The 25 T cell receptor beta chains in this list originate from one sample, sequenced in a study of shared clonotypes between healthy human individuals. TCRdb's table, derived via immunoSEQ multiplex PCR, lists solely in-frame clones and lacks some. The sample includes around 720,000 clones, approximately 73% seen only once; the top ten take roughly 2%. Sequenced material: memory CD4+ T cells sorted from blood. Subset given: CD45RA-negative fraction. Receptors originate from a woman aged 25 to 39 in good health.

This clone was seen only a few times. V and J are TRBV5-8 and TRBJ2-1, with 8 bases identical to TRBD1. J was trimmed by 6 bases and V by 2 bases; bases with no gene match: 7. The V gene's germline CDR1 is SGHTS and CDR2 YDEGEE. The length of the CDR3 is 15 residues. The CDR3 spells CASSFQGAVVNEQFF. The DNA of the CDR3 is TGTGCCAGCAGCTTTCAGGGGGCGGTGGTCAATGAGCAGTTCTTC. The entire variable domain, with the rest obtained from reference TRBV5-8 and TRBJ2-1, is as follows: EAGVTQSPTHLIKTRGQQATLRCSPISGHTSVYWYQQALGLGLQFLLWYDEGEERNRGNFPPRFSGRQFPNYSSELNVNALELEDSALYLCASSFQGAVVNEQFFGPGTRLTVL.

This rearrangement joins TRBV10-1 to TRBJ2-7; TRBD1 matches 7 bases. The trim removed 8 bases at V and 2 bases at J, leaving 3 bases unmatched. The CDR3 is 12 amino acids. Per germline, CDR1 WNHNN and CDR2 SYGVQD (reference sequence). The CDR3 protein is CASGDSPYEQYF. In nucleotides, the CDR3 is TGCGCCAGCGGGGACAGTCCCTACGAGCAGTACTTC.

The rearrangement uses TRBV19 and TRBJ1-5; tentative D call: TRBD1 (5 bases). Germline CDR1 reads LNHDA; CDR2 reads SQIVND (reference sequence). Trimming took off 5 bases at V and 0 bases at J, with 17 bases between the two ends. CDR3 size: 17 residues. The CDR3 sequence: CASSLNSRGSSNQPQHF. CDR3 bases: TGTGCCAGTAGTTTGAACTCAAGGGGTTCTAGCAATCAGCCCCAGCATTTT. Full variable domain (remainder filled in from reference TRBV19 and TRBJ1-5): DGGITQSPKYLFRKEGQNVTLSCEQNLNHDAMYWYRQDPGQGLRLIYYSQIVNDFQKGDIAEGYSVSREKKESFPLTVTSAQKNPTAFYLCASSLNSRGSSNQPQHFGDGTRLSIL.

V usage is TRBV15 and J usage is TRBJ1-6; the D is unclear. Germline values: CDR1 LNHNV, CDR2 YYDKDF (reference sequence). This CDR3 contains 14 residues. The V end was cut by 6 bases, the J end by 7 bases, with 13 bases between. As DNA, the CDR3 is TGTGCCACCAGTAAGTGGGCGGGGAATTCACCCCTCCACTTT. It encodes CATSKWAGNSPLHF.

This clone has at least ten counts. This rearrangement joins TRBV29-1 to TRBJ1-1; a possible D gene is TRBD1 (5 bases). The CDR3 sequence is 13 residues long. V gave up 6 bases and J gave up 1 base, with 12 bases separating them. Germline assignment: CDR1 SQVTM and CDR2 ANQGSEA. The CDR3 reads CSVVFQGNTEAFF. The CDR3 region has the DNA TGCAGCGTCGTATTCCAGGGGAACACTGAAGCTTTCTTT.

The chain employs TRBV28 and TRBJ1-3; D is unresolved. V lost 4 bases and J 0 bases, leaving 10 bases between the germline ends. This CDR3 has 15 residues. Germline assignment: CDR1 MDHEN and CDR2 SYDVKM. As DNA, the CDR3 is TGTGCCAGCAGTTCACACCCCATCTCTGGAAACACCATATATTTT. It specifies CASSSHPISGNTIYF.

This clone appeared a single time. With a much larger clone just one base away, this may be a read error. Other DNA variants within this sample encode the same CDR3. V gene TRBV7-9 combines with J gene TRBJ1-5; D remains ambiguous. Deletions cut 4 bases from V and 4 bases from J, with 5 bases between. Germline V gene data show CDR1 as SEHNR and CDR2 as FQNEAQ (reference sequence). The CDR3 spans 12 residues. The CDR3 DNA follows: TGTGCCAGCAGCTCCGGGAATCAGCCCCAGCATTTT. It translates to CASSSGNQPQHF.

Only one count was recorded for this clone. This sequence joins TRBV18 and TRBJ1-3, with a tentative D call TRBD1 (5 bases). The CDR3 is made up of 17 amino acids. V was pared by 1 base and J by 3 bases, with 16 bases between. Germline assignment: CDR1 KGHSH and CDR2 LQKENI. CDR3 amino acids: CASSPRSTGVLGNTIYF. CDR3 nucleotide sequence: TGTGCCAGCTCACCACGAAGCACAGGAGTCCTTGGAAACACCATATATTTT.

V usage is TRBV20-1 and J usage is TRBJ2-3, with unresolved D. In germline, CDR1 is DFQATT, CDR2 SNEGSKA (reference sequence). V dropped 3 bases and J dropped 4 bases, with 5 bases sitting between them. The CDR3 contains 11 residues. CDR3 region: CSASRSDTQYF. The DNA for the CDR3 is TGCAGTGCTAGTAGGTCAGATACGCAGTATTTT.

With respect to this clone: The sample carries other DNA sequences with the same CDR3. V is TRBV5-1 and J is TRBJ2-1, with TRBD2 matching over 8 bases. J lost 4 bases, V lost 2 bases, and 5 bases had no gene match. This CDR3 comprises 15 residues. CDR1 and CDR2 from the germline V gene are SGHRS and YFSETQ. CDR3 nucleotide sequence: TGCGCCAGCAGCTTATCTAGCGGGCTTTACAATGAGCAGTTCTTC. Encoded protein: CASSLSSGLYNEQFF.

The rearrangement links TRBV5-4 to TRBJ2-1; D remains ambiguous. Trimming took off 1 base at V and 12 bases at J, with 17 bases between the two ends. CDR3 length: 14 residues. Germline lookup yields CDR1 SGHNT and CDR2 YYREEE (reference sequence). In nucleotides, the CDR3 is TGTGCCAGCAGCTTGAGGACCCTAGGCTCGGGGCAGTTCTTC. It is translated as CASSLRTLGSGQFF.

The chain recombines TRBV29-1 with TRBJ2-1; D not resolved. Germline V gene sequence: CDR1 SQVTM, CDR2 ANQGSEA. V was trimmed by 4 bases and J by 4 bases, leaving 8 bases between them. The CDR3 consists of 12 residues. For the CDR3, the DNA is TGCAGCGTTGTGGCTGCTTACAATGAGCAGTTCTTC. Its translation is CSVVAAYNEQFF.

This sequence joins TRBV7-9 and TRBJ2-2; 11 nucleotides align to TRBD2. Losses at the gene ends were 6 bases for V and 6 bases for J; bases not matched to a gene: 9. The CDR3 sequence is 16 residues long. The germline V gene has CDR1 SEHNR and CDR2 FQNEAQ (reference sequence). The CDR3 DNA sequence: TGTGCCAGCAGTCCGGGACTAGCGGACTTCTCCGGGGAGCTGTTTTTT. It codes for CASSPGLADFSGELFF.

This chain connects TRBV2 to TRBJ2-2; D call uncertain. Germline V gene sequence: CDR1 SNHLY, CDR2 FYNNEI. Trimming pared 6 bases from V and 8 bases from J, leaving 25 bases between. This CDR3 spans 17 amino acids. CDR3 nucleotides: TGTGCCAGCAGCGGCGCCTTAGGGCCGCCCAATAGTGGGGAGCTGTTTTTT. Translated: CASSGALGPPNSGELFF.

This clone was observed a handful of times. Different DNA sequences within this sample yield the same CDR3. This sequence joins TRBV28 and TRBJ2-1; TRBD2 matches 8 bases. In germline, CDR1 is MDHEN, CDR2 SYDVKM. V lost 1 base to trimming and J lost 7 bases; unmatched junction nucleotides: 6. CDR3 length: 15 residues. The DNA for the CDR3 is TGTGCCAGCAGTTTATCGGGAGGGCGGAGGAATGAGCAGTTCTTC. This gives the protein CASSLSGGRRNEQFF.

This chain links TRBV20-1 with TRBJ2-7; 7 positions match TRBD1. CDR3 length: 11 residues. Per germline, CDR1 DFQATT and CDR2 SNEGSKA (reference sequence). V dropped 6 bases and J dropped 5; count of bases not matched to a gene: 4. CDR3 sequence: CSAPTGNEQYF. The CDR3 DNA sequence: TGCAGTGCCCCGACAGGGAACGAGCAGTACTTC.

As DNA, the CDR3 is TGCGCCAGCAGCTTCACTAGCGCAAGCTACAATGAGCAGTTCTTC. It is translated as CASSFTSASYNEQFF. J is TRBJ2-1 and V is TRBV5-1; 7 nucleotides agree with TRBD2. The CDR3 runs 15 residues. Germline V gene lookup returns CDR1 SGHRS and CDR2 YFSETQ. V lost 2 bases, J lost 3 bases, and 5 bases stayed unmatched.

This clone was observed a single time. The sample contains more than one DNA sequence encoding this CDR3. The rearrangement uses TRBV5-1 and TRBJ1-1; TRBD1 matches at 8 bases. This CDR3 has 14 amino acids. Germline V gene lookup returns CDR1 SGHRS and CDR2 YFSETQ. V lost 4 bases and J lost 1; bases outside the gene matches: 3. For the CDR3, the DNA is TGCGCCAGCAGCCCAGGGACAGGGAACACTGAAGCTTTCTTT. Translation: CASSPGTGNTEAFF.

The chain couples TRBV6-6 to TRBJ2-7; D remains ambiguous. The CDR3 runs 11 residues. Trimming took off 5 bases at V and 1 base at J, with 3 bases between the two ends. Looked up from germline, CDR1 is MNHNY and CDR2 is SVGAGI (reference sequence). The CDR3 bases are TGTGCCAGCAGTGTTTCCTACGAGCAGTACTTC. This codes for CASSVSYEQYF.

This sequence joins TRBV2 and TRBJ2-7; 10 positions match TRBD2. V trimming: 1 base; J trimming: 2 bases; junction bases outside the gene matches: 2. CDR1 is SNHLY, CDR2 FYNNEI, per germline. The CDR3 loop spans 15 amino acids. CDR3 bases: TGTGCCAGCAGTGAAGTAACTAGCGGGGCCTACGAGCAGTACTTC. Translated: CASSEVTSGAYEQYF.

J is TRBJ2-7 and V is TRBV11-2; 10 positions agree with TRBD1. The V gene's germline CDR1 is SGHAT and CDR2 FQNNGV. The ends lost 5 bases at V and 4 bases at J; junction bases unmatched: 14. The CDR3 covers 17 residues. This CDR3 is CASSRRRDRGPFYEQYF. The CDR3 DNA sequence: TGTGCCAGCAGCCGACGCCGGGACAGGGGCCCTTTTTACGAGCAGTACTTC.

V gene TRBV25-1 combines with J gene TRBJ2-1; TRBD1 agrees at 7 bases. CDR1 is MGHDK and CDR2 is SYGVNS in the germline V gene. This CDR3 region has 14 residues. V was pared by 1 base and J by 6 bases, with 3 bases of the junction left unmatched. The CDR3 here is CASSEFGTANEQFF. The DNA of the CDR3 is TGTGCCAGCAGTGAATTTGGGACAGCCAATGAGCAGTTCTTC.

The chain employs TRBV9 and TRBJ1-1; possibly TRBD1 for D (5 bases). Germline V gene lookup returns CDR1 SGDLS and CDR2 YYNGEE. V was pared by 0 bases and J by 6 bases, with 15 bases between. The CDR3 contains 15 residues. CDR3 sequence reads: CASSVGGARGSEAFF. The CDR3 DNA sequence: TGTGCCAGCAGCGTAGGAGGGGCCCGGGGTTCTGAAGCTTTCTTT. The full variable domain, rest sourced from reference TRBV9 and TRBJ1-1, is DSGVTQTPKHLITATGQRVTLRCSPRSGDLSVYWYQQSLDQGLQFLIQYYNGEERAKGNILERFSAQQFPDLHSELNLSSLELGDSALYFCASSVGGARGSEAFFGQGTRLTVV.

This sequence joins TRBV7-9 and TRBJ2-5; 9 bases fit TRBD1. The V gene's germline CDR1 is SEHNR and CDR2 FQNEAQ (reference sequence). This CDR3 has 13 residues. Trimming cost V 6 bases and J 4 bases; bases outside gene matches: 3. The CDR3 sequence is CASRSTGGETQYF. CDR3 in DNA: TGTGCCAGCAGATCGACAGGGGGAGAGACCCAGTACTTC. The entire variable domain, with the rest obtained from reference TRBV7-9 and TRBJ2-5, is as follows: DTGVSQNPRHKITKRGQNVTFRCDPISEHNRLYWYRQTLGQGPEFLTYFQNEAQLEKSRLLSDRFSAERPKGSFSTLEIQRTEQGDSAMYLCASRSTGGETQYFGPGTRLLVL.

The V call is TRBV7-6, the J call TRBJ1-5; D is ambiguous. Trimming cost V 5 bases and J 6 bases, with 11 bases left between them. The germline gives CDR1 SGHVS, CDR2 FNYEAQ. There are 13 residues in the CDR3. CDR3 sequence: CASSGTEGQPQHF. The DNA of the CDR3 is TGTGCCAGCAGCGGCACTGAGGGTCAGCCCCAGCATTTT.